The 28 T cell receptor beta chains given below trace back to one sample, sequenced in a study of cytomegalovirus exposure and HLA in healthy donors. Primers included in the PCR were 60 Vbeta and 13 Jbeta primers. Sequencing used immunoSEQ multiplex PCR; TCRdb keeps in-frame clones, though not all of them. The repertoire includes about 170,000 clones, approximately 85% of them detected once, and about 2.7% sits in the top ten. What was sequenced was PBMCs. Source of these receptors: a man aged 25-40 years in good health and CMV-seropositive.

The J gene is TRBJ2-7, the V gene TRBV7-2; 7 bases map to TRBD1. Per the germline V gene, CDR1 is SGHTA and CDR2 is FQGNSA. CDR3 length: 14 amino acids. V shed 5 bases, J shed 3 bases, and the junction held 7 bases outside the gene matches. CDR3 loop: CASSARQGIYEQYF. As DNA, the CDR3 is TGTGCCAGCAGCGCCCGACAGGGAATCTACGAGCAGTACTTC.

This clone was recorded only once. The genes are TRBV10-2 and TRBJ1-4; TRBD1 matches at 9 bases. The CDR3 spans 15 residues. Germline trimming cut 6 bases from V and 6 bases from J; bases unmatched to any gene: 8. Per the germline V gene, CDR1 is WSHSY and CDR2 is SAAADI. CDR3 sequence reads: CASSPTRQGDEKLFF. Here the CDR3 DNA reads TGCGCCAGCAGCCCGACCCGACAGGGGGATGAAAAACTGTTTTTT.

The V and J genes are TRBV2 and TRBJ2-2, with TRBD1 identical over 10 bases. After removal of 10 bases from V and 4 bases from J, the junction contained 3 bases not matched to a gene. Germline CDR1 reads SNHLY; CDR2 reads FYNNEI. The length of the CDR3 is 13 residues. Written as DNA, the CDR3 is TGTGCCAACCGGGACAGGGGCACCGGGGAGCTGTTTTTT. It yields the protein CANRDRGTGELFF.

V usage is TRBV7-6 and J usage is TRBJ1-4; TRBD1 is a possible D gene (6 bases). Germline assignment: CDR1 SGHVS and CDR2 FNYEAQ. This CDR3 contains 15 residues. V was trimmed by 1 base and J by 7 bases, leaving 13 bases between them. Written as DNA, the CDR3 is TGTGCCAGCAGCTTAGAAACGGGGGGCACTGAAAAACTGTTTTTT. This translates into CASSLETGGTEKLFF.

The V and J genes are TRBV7-9 and TRBJ2-1; 8 nucleotides agree with TRBD2. CDR1 is SEHNR, CDR2 FQNEAQ, per germline (reference sequence). The junction had 2 bases not matched to a gene; V was cut back by 1 base and J by 3 bases. The CDR3 sequence is 15 residues long. The CDR3 sequence: CASSLGSGNYNEQFF. CDR3 in DNA: TGTGCCAGCAGCTTAGGTAGCGGGAACTACAATGAGCAGTTCTTC.

A single count supports this clone. The CDR3, as DNA: TGTGCCAGCAGCTTAGATAAAATAGACTATGGCTACACCTTC. Its protein is CASSLDKIDYGYTF. The genes are TRBV11-3 and TRBJ1-2; D gene unclear. CDR3 size: 14 residues. The V gene lost 0 bases and the J gene lost 3 bases, with 8 bases spanning the gap. Germline V gives CDR1 SGHNT, CDR2 YENEEA.

J is TRBJ2-2 and V is TRBV27; 11 bases fit TRBD2. The CDR3 consists of 16 residues. V lost 3 bases to trimming and J lost 4 bases; unmatched junction nucleotides: 4. Germline CDR1 reads MNHEY; CDR2 reads SMNVEV (reference sequence). The chain's CDR3 is CASSFMLAGGTGELFF. CDR3 in DNA: TGTGCCAGCAGTTTCATGCTAGCGGGAGGCACCGGGGAGCTGTTTTTT.

J is TRBJ1-2 and V is TRBV5-1; 8 positions match TRBD1. There are 13 residues in the CDR3. Germline V gene lookup returns CDR1 SGHRS and CDR2 YFSETQ. The V segment lost 4 bases and the J segment 12 bases; nucleotides outside the gene matches: 11. This chain's CDR3 is CASSPGQGFFHTF. CDR3 nucleotides: TGCGCCAGCAGCCCTGGACAGGGTTTTTTCCACACCTTC.

This chain links TRBV10-1 with TRBJ2-7, with unresolved D. Trimming cost V 0 bases and J 1 base, with 4 bases left between them. This CDR3 is built from 13 residues. The V gene's germline CDR1 is WNHNN and CDR2 SYGVQD (reference sequence). The CDR3 here is CASSESMSYEQYF. The CDR3 bases are TGCGCCAGCAGTGAGTCCATGTCCTACGAGCAGTACTTC.

The chain is built from TRBV6-1 and TRBJ2-1; 8 bases agree with TRBD2. The CDR3 covers 14 residues. Germline V gene data show CDR1 as MNHNS and CDR2 as SASEGT. The V gene end was trimmed by 5 bases and the J gene end by 8 bases; junction bases not matched to a gene: 8. CDR3 region: CASSSGTSFYEQFF. The CDR3 DNA reads as TGTGCCAGCAGTTCCGGGACTAGTTTTTATGAGCAGTTCTTC.

The chain carries TRBV18 and TRBJ2-1; perhaps TRBD2 as D (6 bases). V lost 6 bases, J lost 3 bases, and 12 bases lay in between. Germline values: CDR1 KGHSH, CDR2 LQKENI. The CDR3 consists of 14 residues. The CDR3 DNA is TGTGCCAGCTCGCCCCCCGGGAGCTACAATGAGCAGTTCTTC. It is translated as CASSPPGSYNEQFF. Based on the CDR3 plus reference TRBV18 and TRBJ2-1, the full variable domain is NAGVMQNPRHLVRRRGQEARLRCSPMKGHSHVYWYRQLPEEGLKFMVYLQKENIIDESGMPKERFSAEFPKEGPSILRIQQVVRGDSAAYFCASSPPGSYNEQFFGPGTRLTVL.

The chain joins TRBV18 to TRBJ2-7; 12 bases line up with TRBD1. CDR3 length: 15 residues. Unmatched junction bases numbered 6, after V lost 6 bases and J lost 3 bases. The germline CDR1 and CDR2 sequences are KGHSH and LQKENI. The CDR3 sequence: CASSPGDRGLYEQYF. In nucleotides, the CDR3 is TGTGCCAGCTCCCCCGGGGACAGGGGGCTCTACGAGCAGTACTTC. The whole variable domain, filled in from reference TRBV18 and TRBJ2-7, reads NAGVMQNPRHLVRRRGQEARLRCSPMKGHSHVYWYRQLPEEGLKFMVYLQKENIIDESGMPKERFSAEFPKEGPSILRIQQVVRGDSAAYFCASSPGDRGLYEQYFGPGTRLTVT.

The chain combines TRBV4-3 with TRBJ2-2, with D unresolved. The ends were cut back, 3 bases at V and 1 base at J, with 18 bases in the middle. The germline CDR1 and CDR2 sequences are LGHNA and YSLEER. This CDR3 contains 18 residues. The CDR3 DNA reads as TGCGCCAGCAGCCATGCTTTTCTCACCGGCGGGAACACCGGGGAGCTGTTTTTT. Amino acid sequence: CASSHAFLTGGNTGELFF.

The chain combines TRBV27 with TRBJ1-3, with D tentatively TRBD1 (5 bases). V was shortened by 2 bases and J by 2 bases, with 7 bases between the two germline ends. In germline, CDR1 is MNHEY, CDR2 SMNVEV (reference sequence). CDR3 size: 14 residues. The DNA for the CDR3 is TGTGCCAGCAGTTTAGGAGGGGCTGGAAACACCATATATTTT. This translates into CASSLGGAGNTIYF.

The rearrangement joins TRBV18 to TRBJ2-7; TRBD2 matches 14 bases. V shed 5 bases and J 2 bases; nucleotides not matched to a gene: 5. CDR1 and CDR2 (germline): KGHSH, LQKENI. The CDR3 consists of 16 residues. The CDR3 spells CASSWGLAGAPYEQYF. The CDR3 region has the DNA TGTGCCAGCTCATGGGGACTAGCGGGAGCTCCCTACGAGCAGTACTTC. The entire variable domain, with the rest obtained from reference TRBV18 and TRBJ2-7, is as follows: NAGVMQNPRHLVRRRGQEARLRCSPMKGHSHVYWYRQLPEEGLKFMVYLQKENIIDESGMPKERFSAEFPKEGPSILRIQQVVRGDSAAYFCASSWGLAGAPYEQYFGPGTRLTVT.

The chain links TRBV18 to TRBJ2-3; D unclear. Germline CDR1 reads KGHSH; CDR2 reads LQKENI. The CDR3 spans 15 residues. V was pared by 0 bases and J by 2 bases, with 9 bases between. The CDR3 reads CASSPPNSYTDTQYF. The DNA for the CDR3 is TGTGCCAGCTCACCACCAAACAGCTACACAGATACGCAGTATTTT.

This chain uses TRBV10-3 with TRBJ1-2; 8 nucleotides agree with TRBD1. Trimming took 3 bases from V and 4 from J; bases not matched to a gene: 10. This CDR3 is 16 amino acids long. Germline V gives CDR1 ENHRY, CDR2 SYGVKD. The CDR3 coding sequence is TGTGCCATCAGTGAACGGGACAGGCGCGGTCTCTATGGCTACACCTTC. Encoded protein: CAISERDRRGLYGYTF.

This chain joins TRBV11-1 and TRBJ2-1, with 7 bases lining up with TRBD2. This CDR3 comprises 14 residues. Germline assignment: CDR1 SGHAT and CDR2 FQDESV (reference sequence). Trimming cost V 0 bases and J 9 bases; bases outside gene matches: 5. The CDR3, as DNA: TGTGCCAGCAGCTTAGCGGGAGGGCCCAGTGAGCAGTTCTTC. This gives the protein CASSLAGGPSEQFF.

The chain links TRBV6-5 to TRBJ1-5; no clear D. CDR1 is MNHEY and CDR2 is SVGAGI in the germline V gene. The V end lost 2 bases, the J end lost 7 bases, and 12 bases lay between the germline ends. CDR3 length: 14 residues. CDR3 DNA: TGTGCCAGCAGTTACCTGGCAGGAGGACAGCCCCAGCATTTT. It encodes CASSYLAGGQPQHF.

The chain joins TRBV29-1 to TRBJ2-3; 7 bases align to TRBD1. Germline assignment: CDR1 SQVTM and CDR2 ANQGSEA. This CDR3 spans 15 amino acids. Germline trimming cut 3 bases from V and 0 bases from J; bases unmatched to any gene: 6. The CDR3 DNA reads as TGCAGCGTTGAGACGGACAGGACTAGCACAGATACGCAGTATTTT. Its translation is CSVETDRTSTDTQYF.

V is TRBV7-9 and J is TRBJ1-6, with D maybe TRBD1 (6 bases). Trimming shortened V by 3 bases and J by 0 bases, and 6 bases separated the two germline ends. The CDR3 is 15 amino acids. Germline values: CDR1 SEHNR, CDR2 FQNEAQ (reference sequence). Written as DNA, the CDR3 is TGTGCCAGCAGCTTGGACAGCTCCTATAATTCACCCCTCCACTTT. Amino acids: CASSLDSSYNSPLHF.

This chain connects TRBV28 to TRBJ2-7; D is possibly TRBD1 (5 bases). The CDR3 runs 15 residues. CDR1 MDHEN and CDR2 SYDVKM come from the germline V gene. The V and J ends lost 5 bases and 5 bases respectively, with 19 bases between them. The CDR3 protein is CASSSSPPPGNEQYV. The CDR3, as DNA: TGTGCCAGCAGTAGTTCCCCCCCACCAGGGAACGAGCAGTACGTC.

This clone has a handful of counts. The chain has TRBV5-4 and TRBJ2-7; 8 positions match TRBD2. The V gene's germline CDR1 is SGHNT and CDR2 YYREEE (reference sequence). V was clipped by 0 bases and J by 6 bases; unmatched bases: 5. The CDR3 spans 14 residues. The CDR3 sequence: CASSLGRGGGEQYF. The CDR3 DNA reads TGTGCCAGCAGCTTGGGACGGGGGGGAGGCGAGCAGTACTTC.

The chain is built from TRBV19 and TRBJ1-3, with D tentatively TRBD1 (5 bases). The CDR3 has 13 amino acids. V lost 5 bases and J lost 5, with 10 bases in between. Germline CDR1 is LNHDA and CDR2 is SQIVND (reference sequence). The CDR3 DNA sequence: TGTGCCAGTAGTCAGGGTTGGAGAAACACCATATATTTT. This codes for CASSQGWRNTIYF.

This chain joins TRBV7-9 and TRBJ2-3; D is perhaps TRBD1 (7 bases). The CDR3 extends over 17 amino acids. Per the germline V gene, CDR1 is SEHNR and CDR2 is FQNEAQ (reference sequence). V gave up 1 base and J gave up 4 bases, with 18 bases separating them. The DNA of the CDR3 is TGTGCCAGCAGCTTAGGGGTCGGCGGAGGGGGCGCAGATACGCAGTATTTT. Protein: CASSLGVGGGGADTQYF. The variable domain in full, completed from reference TRBV7-9 and TRBJ2-3, reads DTGVSQNPRHKITKRGQNVTFRCDPISEHNRLYWYRQTLGQGPEFLTYFQNEAQLEKSRLLSDRFSAERPKGSFSTLEIQRTEQGDSAMYLCASSLGVGGGGADTQYFGPGTRLTVL.

V gene TRBV5-1 combines with J gene TRBJ2-1, with 11 positions matching TRBD2. Germline loops: CDR1 SGHRS, CDR2 YFSETQ. The CDR3 has 16 amino acids. V gave up 4 bases and J gave up 8 bases; unmatched junction bases: 11. The CDR3 sequence is CASSPAQVAGGDEQFF. CDR3 DNA: TGCGCCAGCAGCCCGGCTCAGGTAGCGGGAGGGGATGAGCAGTTCTTC.

Comments on this clone: At one boundary the junction diverges from the germline segment, which might be a read error. The V gene is TRBV7-9, the J gene TRBJ1-1; maybe TRBD1 (5 bases). CDR1 and CDR2 from the germline V gene are SEHNR and FQNEAQ (reference sequence). The CDR3 extends over 10 amino acids. The DNA of the CDR3 is TGTTCCAGCAGCAGACAGGAAGCTTTCTTT. Translating gives CSSSRQEAFF.

Comment on this clone: The sample carries other DNA sequences with the same CDR3. The gene calls are TRBV7-9 and TRBJ1-1; TRBD1 aligns across 7 bases. Germline V gene data show CDR1 as SEHNR and CDR2 as FQNEAQ (reference sequence). The CDR3 loop spans 13 amino acids. V was clipped by 3 bases and J by 5 bases; unmatched bases: 3. CDR3 coding DNA: TGTGCCAGCAGCTTGACAGGGTCGACTGAAGCTTTCTTT. This encodes CASSLTGSTEAFF.